This TCR beta chain was documented in a study of OX40 agonist ivuxolimab in advanced cancers. Libraries were prepared by immunoSEQ multiplex PCR; TCRdb keeps only in-frame clonotypes and omits some of them. The data show 40,000 or so clones, 82% seen once. CDR3 length: 15 amino acids. CDR1 is SEHNR, CDR2 FQNEAQ, per germline (reference sequence). The germline V and J ends were trimmed by 0 bases and 4 bases, with 9 bases remaining between them. This chain uses TRBV7-9 with TRBJ1-4; D not resolved. Sequencing used CD4+ or CD8+ T cells sorted from blood, obtained in a trial of the OX40 agonist ivuxolimab. The sequence was collected from an adult with an advanced solid tumor such as melanoma, head and neck, liver or kidney cancer. The CDR3 nucleotides are TGTGCCAGCAGCTTAGCAGGGAACGTTAATGAAAAACTGTTTTTT. As protein: CASSLAGNVNEKLFF.